These 17 T cell receptor beta chains originate from one sample sequenced in a study of blood T cell repertoires in COVID-19 (dated by TCRdb to the early 2020s). Libraries were built with the immunoSEQ multiplex PCR assay. In its TCRdb copy, this immuneACCESS table keeps in-frame sequences only and misses some clones. Where compared with another copy, unresolved V genes explain less than half of these, and the others have no known cause. The sample table records over 250,000 clones; roughly 80% of these occur just once. The top ten clonotypes cover under 4.5% of the sample. Sequenced: PBMCs or T cells enriched from blood (not recorded which). These receptor sequences come from a man younger than 40 with acute COVID-19.

The chain carries TRBV25-1 and TRBJ1-6; D may be TRBD1 (6 bases). V was trimmed by 1 base and J by 6 bases, leaving 10 bases between them. The CDR3 consists of 15 residues. Germline values: CDR1 MGHDK, CDR2 SYGVNS. The CDR3 DNA sequence: TGTGCCAGCAGTGAATCTGGGACATCTAATTCACCCCTCCACTTT. Amino acids: CASSESGTSNSPLHF.

V and J are TRBV19 and TRBJ1-1, with a weak D call TRBD1 (5 bases). CDR3 length: 15 amino acids. From germline, CDR1 is LNHDA and CDR2 SQIVND (reference sequence). V dropped 8 bases and J dropped 3 bases, with 19 bases sitting between them. CDR3 protein: CASSLGGFFDTEAFF. The CDR3 DNA sequence: TGTGCCAGTTCACTCGGGGGGTTCTTCGACACTGAAGCTTTCTTT.

The chain is built from TRBV6-1 and TRBJ1-6; D might be TRBD1 (6 bases). The germline CDR1 and CDR2 sequences are MNHNS and SASEGT. This CDR3 is built from 16 residues. V was shortened by 3 bases and J by 8 bases, with 17 bases between the two germline ends. This chain's CDR3 is CASSEGHSYSHSPLHF. In nucleotides, the CDR3 is TGTGCCAGCAGTGAGGGACATTCGTACTCCCATTCACCCCTCCACTTT.

The rearrangement uses TRBV4-1 and TRBJ1-2; 7 nucleotides align to TRBD1. Per germline, CDR1 MGHRA and CDR2 YSYEKL. This CDR3 is 15 amino acids long. Germline trimming cut 1 base from V and 4 bases from J; bases unmatched to any gene: 6. DNA of the CDR3: TGCGCCAGCAGCCAAGTCAGGGGGGCCGGCTATGGCTACACCTTC. This codes for CASSQVRGAGYGYTF.

This rearrangement joins TRBV5-4 to TRBJ1-1, with 8 bases matching TRBD1. This CDR3 comprises 15 residues. The V gene's germline CDR1 is SGHNT and CDR2 YYREEE (reference sequence). The ends lost 0 bases at V and 7 bases at J; junction bases unmatched: 8. In DNA, the CDR3 is TGTGCCAGCAGCTTGGAGGGGGCCAGGGGGCTTGAAGCTTTCTTT. This translates into CASSLEGARGLEAFF.

The chain recombines TRBV3-1 (or the pseudogene TRBV3-2) with TRBJ2-5, with D unresolved. V lost 4 bases, J lost 5 bases, and 8 bases lay in between. CDR1 LGHDT and CDR2 YNNKEL come from the germline V gene (reference sequence). This CDR3 contains 12 residues. The CDR3: CASSPVEETQYF. The CDR3 region has the DNA TGTGCCAGCAGCCCCGTCGAGGAGACCCAGTACTTC.

J is TRBJ2-7 and V is TRBV5-5; 7 nucleotides align to TRBD1. With V trimmed by 5 bases and J by 6 bases, 5 bases remained unmatched. The CDR3 is made up of 12 amino acids. Germline CDR1 is SGHKS and CDR2 is YYEKEE (reference sequence). The CDR3 bases are TGTGCCAGCAGGGGCACAGGGGTCGAGCAGTACGTC. Translation gives CASRGTGVEQYV.

V is TRBV6-5 and J is TRBJ1-1; 8 nucleotides agree with TRBD1. CDR1 and CDR2 (germline): MNHEY, SVGAGI. The V and J ends lost 4 bases and 1 base, in that order; junction bases with no gene match: 5. This CDR3 is built from 15 residues. CDR3 region: CASSSDRGSNTEAFF. Here the CDR3 DNA reads TGTGCCAGCAGTTCCGACAGGGGATCGAACACTGAAGCTTTCTTT.

This sequence joins TRBV6-5 and TRBJ1-6; possible D gene TRBD1, 5 bases. This CDR3 region has 14 residues. V lost 5 bases, J lost 5 bases, and 10 bases lay in between. Germline V gene sequence: CDR1 MNHEY, CDR2 SVGAGI. The CDR3 loop reads CASSPDSNNSPLHF. In DNA form, the CDR3 reads TGTGCCAGCAGTCCAGACAGTAATAATTCACCCCTCCACTTT.

The V gene is TRBV11-2, the J gene TRBJ2-7, with TRBD1 identical over 8 bases. Germline CDR1 reads SGHAT; CDR2 reads FQNNGV. There are 14 residues in the CDR3. Trimming cost V 1 base and J 5 bases; bases outside gene matches: 4. Written as DNA, the CDR3 is TGTGCCAGCAGCTTAGGACAGGGGTATAACGAGCAGTACGTC. It encodes CASSLGQGYNEQYV.

The chain carries TRBV9 and TRBJ1-5; 7 bases fit TRBD1. The CDR3 has 15 amino acids. Trimming at V came to 4 bases and at J to 7 bases, leaving 11 bases not matched to a gene. Germline CDR1 SGDLS, CDR2 YYNGEE. CDR3 nucleotide sequence: TGTGCCAGCAGCCCAAGGGGGGACAGCGGACAGCCCCAGCATTTT. Translating it yields CASSPRGDSGQPQHF.

The chain carries TRBV19 and TRBJ1-5; D not certain. Germline CDR1 is LNHDA and CDR2 is SQIVND (reference sequence). Trimming stripped 3 bases from V and 0 bases from J, with 15 bases between. CDR3 size: 17 residues. The CDR3 DNA sequence: TGTGCCAGTAGTATCCGGCCAGGCCGATATAGCAATCAGCCCCAGCATTTT. Amino acid sequence: CASSIRPGRYSNQPQHF.

V and J are TRBV28 and TRBJ1-2; D is ambiguous. The CDR3 is 15 amino acids. The germline gives CDR1 MDHEN, CDR2 SYDVKM. Trimming took off 4 bases at V and 6 bases at J, with 18 bases between the two ends. The CDR3 nucleotides read TGTGCCAGCAGTTCGAGGGTTCAACCCCGTCATGGCTACACCTTC. Its translation is CASSSRVQPRHGYTF.

The genes are TRBV11-3 and TRBJ2-1; 7 nucleotides align to TRBD1. The CDR3 length is 17 residues. V lost 5 bases to trimming and J lost 5 bases; unmatched junction nucleotides: 15. CDR1 is SGHNT and CDR2 is YENEEA in the germline V gene. The CDR3: CASSVGFGTEGNNEQFF. The CDR3, as DNA: TGTGCCAGCAGCGTTGGGTTTGGGACAGAAGGAAACAATGAGCAGTTCTTC.

The chain is built from TRBV24-1 and TRBJ2-1, with a tentative D call TRBD2 (6 bases). Germline values: CDR1 KGHDR, CDR2 SFDVKD. V dropped 5 bases and J dropped 0 bases, with 13 bases sitting between them. The CDR3 has 16 residues. The CDR3 reads CATSGGTGSSYNEQFF. The DNA of the CDR3 is TGTGCCACCAGTGGGGGGACTGGGAGCTCCTACAATGAGCAGTTCTTC.

The chain combines TRBV19 with TRBJ1-6; perhaps TRBD1 as D (6 bases). V lost 4 bases and J 9 bases, leaving 16 bases between the germline ends. There are 15 residues in the CDR3. Germline V gene data show CDR1 as LNHDA and CDR2 as SQIVND (reference sequence). The chain's CDR3 is CASSNRTVGGSPLHF. Here the CDR3 DNA reads TGTGCCAGTAGTAACCGGACAGTAGGTGGTTCACCCCTCCACTTT.

The chain employs TRBV24-1 and TRBJ2-2, with 7 positions matching TRBD2. This CDR3 has 15 residues. Trimming cost V 5 bases and J 6 bases; bases outside gene matches: 8. Germline V gives CDR1 KGHDR, CDR2 SFDVKD. The chain's CDR3 is CATSVSGLAAGELFF. The CDR3, as DNA: TGTGCCACCAGTGTCTCGGGGCTAGCGGCCGGGGAGCTGTTTTTT.